This T cell receptor (beta chain) appears in the sequencing data of a study of shared clonotypes between healthy human individuals. Generated by immunoSEQ multiplex PCR, the TCRdb table keeps only in-frame clones and is missing some. Of roughly 680,000 clones listed, about two thirds are singletons. The germline V gene encodes CDR1 SNHLY and CDR2 FYNNEI. This CDR3 spans 14 amino acids. With 6 bases removed from V and 1 base from J, the gap between germline ends came to 12 bases. This chain uses TRBV2 with TRBJ2-5; D is perhaps TRBD2 (5 bases). Material for sequencing was memory CD4+ T cells sorted from blood. Subset: CD45RA-negative fraction. The receptor was derived from a young woman in good health. CDR3 loop: CASSPRATQETQYF. DNA of the CDR3: TGTGCCAGCAGCCCGAGGGCTACCCAAGAGACCCAGTACTTC.